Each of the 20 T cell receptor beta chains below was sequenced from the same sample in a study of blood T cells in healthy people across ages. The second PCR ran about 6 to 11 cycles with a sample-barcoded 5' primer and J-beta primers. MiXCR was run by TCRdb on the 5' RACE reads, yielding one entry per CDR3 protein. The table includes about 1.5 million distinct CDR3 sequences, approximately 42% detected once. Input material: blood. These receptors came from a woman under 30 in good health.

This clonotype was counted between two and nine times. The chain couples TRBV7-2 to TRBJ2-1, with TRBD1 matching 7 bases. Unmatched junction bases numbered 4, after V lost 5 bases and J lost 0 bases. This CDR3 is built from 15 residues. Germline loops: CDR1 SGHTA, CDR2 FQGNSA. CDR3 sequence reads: CASSVNRGSYNEQFF. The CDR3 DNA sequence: TGTGCCAGCAGCGTAAACAGGGGCTCCTACAATGAGCAGTTCTTC.

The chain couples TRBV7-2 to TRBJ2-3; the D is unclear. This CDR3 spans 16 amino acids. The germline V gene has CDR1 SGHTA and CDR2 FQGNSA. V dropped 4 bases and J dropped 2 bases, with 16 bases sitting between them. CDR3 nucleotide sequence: TGTACCAGCAGCTCCCAGGTCGGAGTCCTCACAGATACGCAGTATTTT. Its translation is CTSSSQVGVLTDTQYF.

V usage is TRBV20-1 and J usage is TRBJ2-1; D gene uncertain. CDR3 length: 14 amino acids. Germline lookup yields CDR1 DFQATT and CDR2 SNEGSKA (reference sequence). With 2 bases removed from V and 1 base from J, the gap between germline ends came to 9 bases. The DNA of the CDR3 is TGCAGTGCTAGAAGAACGGAATCCTACAATGAGCAGTTCTTC. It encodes CSARRTESYNEQFF.

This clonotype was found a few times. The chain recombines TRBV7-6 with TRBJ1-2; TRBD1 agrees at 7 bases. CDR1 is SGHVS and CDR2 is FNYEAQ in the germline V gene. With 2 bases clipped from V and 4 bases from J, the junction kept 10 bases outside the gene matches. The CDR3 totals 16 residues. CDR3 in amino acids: CASSLWAPDRAYGYTF. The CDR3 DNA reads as TGTGCCAGCAGCTTATGGGCCCCAGACAGGGCCTATGGCTACACCTTC.

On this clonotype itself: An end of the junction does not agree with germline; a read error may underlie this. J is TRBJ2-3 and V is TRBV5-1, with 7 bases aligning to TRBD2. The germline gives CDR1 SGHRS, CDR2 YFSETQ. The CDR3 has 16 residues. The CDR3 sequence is CAGSLAFGRAGYTQYF. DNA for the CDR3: TGCGCCGGCAGCTTGGCCTTTGGGAGGGCCGGGTATACGCAGTATTTT.

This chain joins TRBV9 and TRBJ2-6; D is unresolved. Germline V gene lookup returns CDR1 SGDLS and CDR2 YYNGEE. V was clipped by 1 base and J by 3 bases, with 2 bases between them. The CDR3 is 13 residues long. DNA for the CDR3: TGTGCCAGCAGCGTAATTGGGGCCAACGTCCTGACTTTC. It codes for CASSVIGANVLTF. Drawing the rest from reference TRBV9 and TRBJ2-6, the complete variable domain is DSGVTQTPKHLITATGQRVTLRCSPRSGDLSVYWYQQSLDQGLQFLIQYYNGEERAKGNILERFSAQQFPDLHSELNLSSLELGDSALYFCASSVIGANVLTFGAGSRLTVL.

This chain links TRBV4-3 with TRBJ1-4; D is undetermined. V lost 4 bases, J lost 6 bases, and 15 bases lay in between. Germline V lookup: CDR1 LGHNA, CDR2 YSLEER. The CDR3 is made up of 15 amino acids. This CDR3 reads CASSRKDRTDEKLFF. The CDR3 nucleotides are TGCGCCAGCAGCCGGAAGGACCGGACTGATGAAAAACTGTTTTTT.

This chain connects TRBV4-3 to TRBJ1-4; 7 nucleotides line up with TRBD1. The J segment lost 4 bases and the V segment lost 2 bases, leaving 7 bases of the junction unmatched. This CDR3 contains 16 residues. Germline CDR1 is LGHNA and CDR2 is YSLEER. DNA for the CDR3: TGCGCCAGCAGCCAACCCCTAGGGACAGTTAATGAAAAACTGTTTTTT. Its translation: CASSQPLGTVNEKLFF.

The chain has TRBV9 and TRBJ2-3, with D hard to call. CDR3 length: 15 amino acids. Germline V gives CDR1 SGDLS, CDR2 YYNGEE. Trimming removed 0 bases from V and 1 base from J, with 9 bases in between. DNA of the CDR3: TGTGCCAGCAGCGTAGATGAACGAGGCACAGATACGCAGTATTTT. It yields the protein CASSVDERGTDTQYF.

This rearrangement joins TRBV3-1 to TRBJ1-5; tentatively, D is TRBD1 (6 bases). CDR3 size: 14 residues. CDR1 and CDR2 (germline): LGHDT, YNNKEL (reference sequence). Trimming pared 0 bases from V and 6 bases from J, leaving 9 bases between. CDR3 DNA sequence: TGTGCCAGCAGCCAAGAGGCAGGGGTTCAGCCCCAGCATTTT. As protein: CASSQEAGVQPQHF.

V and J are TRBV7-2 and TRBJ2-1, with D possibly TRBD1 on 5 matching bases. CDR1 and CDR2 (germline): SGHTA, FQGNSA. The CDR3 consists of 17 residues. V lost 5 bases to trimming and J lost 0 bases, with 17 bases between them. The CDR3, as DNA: TGTGCCAGCAGCCTCCGTTGGGGCGGTAGCTCCTACAATGAGCAGTTCTTC. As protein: CASSLRWGGSSYNEQFF.

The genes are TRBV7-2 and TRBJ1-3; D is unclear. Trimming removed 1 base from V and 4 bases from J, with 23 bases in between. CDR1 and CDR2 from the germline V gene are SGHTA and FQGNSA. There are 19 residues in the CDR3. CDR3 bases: TGTGCCAGCAGCTTAGAGCCGACGGGCCACTTCACCACCGGAAACACCATATATTTT. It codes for CASSLEPTGHFTTGNTIYF.

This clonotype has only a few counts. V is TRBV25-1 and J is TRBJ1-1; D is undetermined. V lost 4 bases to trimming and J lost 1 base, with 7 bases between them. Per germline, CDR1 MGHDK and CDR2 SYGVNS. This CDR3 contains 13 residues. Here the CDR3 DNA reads TGTGCCAGCAGTGCCTTGGAGAACACTGAAGCTTTCTTT. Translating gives CASSALENTEAFF.

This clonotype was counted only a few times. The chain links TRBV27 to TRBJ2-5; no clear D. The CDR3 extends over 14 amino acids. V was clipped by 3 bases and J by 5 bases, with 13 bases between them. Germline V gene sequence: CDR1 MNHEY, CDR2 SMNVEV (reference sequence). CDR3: CASSLSSARETQYF. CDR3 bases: TGTGCCAGCAGTTTGAGTTCCGCGCGGGAGACCCAGTACTTC.

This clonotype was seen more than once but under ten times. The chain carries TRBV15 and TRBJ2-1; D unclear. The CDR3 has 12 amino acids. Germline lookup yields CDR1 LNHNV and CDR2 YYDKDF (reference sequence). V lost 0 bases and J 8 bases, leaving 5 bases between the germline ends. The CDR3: CATSRDRYEQFF. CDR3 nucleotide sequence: TGTGCCACCAGCAGAGATCGGTATGAGCAGTTCTTC.

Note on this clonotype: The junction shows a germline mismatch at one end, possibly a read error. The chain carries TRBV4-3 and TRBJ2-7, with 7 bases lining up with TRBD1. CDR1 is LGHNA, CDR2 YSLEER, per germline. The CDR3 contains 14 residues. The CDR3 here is CVSSHRRQGDEQYF. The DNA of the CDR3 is TGCGTCAGCAGCCACCGGCGACAGGGTGACGAGCAGTACTTC.

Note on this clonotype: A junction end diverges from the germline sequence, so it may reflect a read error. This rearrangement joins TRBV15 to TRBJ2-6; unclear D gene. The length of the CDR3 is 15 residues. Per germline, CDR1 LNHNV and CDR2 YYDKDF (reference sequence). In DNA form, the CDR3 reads TGTACCACCAGCAGAAGGAGCTCTGGGGCCAACGTCCTGACTTTC. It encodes CTTSRRSSGANVLTF.

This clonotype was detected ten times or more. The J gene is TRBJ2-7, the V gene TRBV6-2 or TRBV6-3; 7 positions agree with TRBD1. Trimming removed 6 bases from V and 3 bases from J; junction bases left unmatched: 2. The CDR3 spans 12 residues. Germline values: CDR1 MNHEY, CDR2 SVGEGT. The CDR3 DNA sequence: TGTGCCAGCAGAGACAGGGTCTACGAGCAGTACTTC. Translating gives CASRDRVYEQYF.

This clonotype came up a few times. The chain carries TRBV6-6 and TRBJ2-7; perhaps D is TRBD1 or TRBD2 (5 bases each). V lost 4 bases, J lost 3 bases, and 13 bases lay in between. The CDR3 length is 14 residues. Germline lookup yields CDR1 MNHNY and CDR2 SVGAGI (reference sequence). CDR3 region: CASSFRESSYEQYF. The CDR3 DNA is TGTGCCAGCAGTTTCAGGGAGTCGAGCTACGAGCAGTACTTC.

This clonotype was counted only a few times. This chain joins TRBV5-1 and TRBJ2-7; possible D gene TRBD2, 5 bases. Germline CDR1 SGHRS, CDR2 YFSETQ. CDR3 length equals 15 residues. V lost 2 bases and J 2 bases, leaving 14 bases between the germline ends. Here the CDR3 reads CASSFRGRNTYEQYF. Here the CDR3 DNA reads TGCGCCAGCAGCTTTAGAGGGCGAAACACCTACGAGCAGTACTTC.